The next 21 T cell receptor beta chains were all read from a single sample in a study of T cell responses to AZD1222 COVID-19 vaccine. Generated by immunoSEQ multiplex PCR, the TCRdb table keeps only in-frame clones and is missing some. Here the sample spans 100,000 or so clones, approximately 90% being singletons. Sequenced here: peripheral blood, sampled on day 0 of AZD1222 vaccination. Receptors were obtained from an adult in good health.

In its sample, this clone was seen once. J is TRBJ1-5 and V is TRBV28, with no clear D. Germline-derived CDR1 and CDR2 are MDHEN and SYDVKM. CDR3 length equals 19 residues. V was pared by 2 bases and J by 1 base, with 21 bases between. This CDR3 is CASSLPARRPLFSNQPQHF. The CDR3 DNA is TGTGCCAGCAGTTTACCGGCCAGGAGACCACTATTCAGCAATCAGCCCCAGCATTTT.

The gene calls are TRBV5-8 and TRBJ2-5; 12 bases match TRBD2. Unmatched junction bases numbered 6, after V lost 4 bases and J lost 5 bases. Germline V gene lookup returns CDR1 SGHTS and CDR2 YDEGEE. This CDR3 is 15 amino acids long. The CDR3 nucleotides are TGTGCCAGCAGCCCCTGGACTAGCGGGAAGGAGACCCAGTACTTC. Protein: CASSPWTSGKETQYF.

DNA for the CDR3: TGTGCCAGCAGTATGGACGTATACTATGGCTACACCTTC. It specifies CASSMDVYYGYTF. The V gene is TRBV6-2 or TRBV6-3, the J gene TRBJ1-2; D not resolved. Trimming took 5 bases from V and 3 from J, leaving 10 bases between them. The CDR3 totals 13 residues. The germline CDR1 and CDR2 sequences are MNHEY and SVGEGT.

This clone is a singleton in its sample. The chain joins TRBV20-1 to TRBJ2-1; unclear D gene. The CDR3 covers 11 residues. The germline V and J ends were trimmed by 6 bases and 5 bases, with 8 bases remaining between them. Looked up from germline, CDR1 is DFQATT and CDR2 is SNEGSKA (reference sequence). The chain's CDR3 is CSAVPDNEQFF. As DNA, the CDR3 is TGCAGTGCCGTCCCCGACAATGAGCAGTTCTTC.

The table lists this clone with a count of one. The chain employs TRBV10-2 and TRBJ2-2, with TRBD2 matching 14 bases. Trimming removed 8 bases from V and 8 bases from J; junction bases left unmatched: 4. This CDR3 is built from 14 residues. Germline CDR1 WSHSY, CDR2 SAAADI. The CDR3 region has the DNA TGCGCCAGCGGGACTAGCGGGAGCGGAGGGGAGCTGTTTTTT. It encodes CASGTSGSGGELFF.

DNA of the CDR3: TGTGCCAGCAGCAAAGAGGGAAGGGACGGCATCACAGATACGCAGTATTTT. It translates to CASSKEGRDGITDTQYF. J is TRBJ2-3 and V is TRBV21-1. TRBV21-1 is given as a pseudogene. The CDR3 runs 17 residues.

V and J are TRBV7-2 and TRBJ2-7; D not resolved. Deletions cut 3 bases from V and 3 bases from J, with 6 bases between. Germline-derived CDR1 and CDR2 are SGHTA and FQGNSA. This CDR3 contains 12 residues. Here the CDR3 reads CASSFDGYEQYF. Here the CDR3 DNA reads TGTGCCAGCAGCTTCGACGGCTACGAGCAGTACTTC.

The rearrangement joins TRBV19 to TRBJ2-7, with 8 bases that match TRBD1. Germline values: CDR1 LNHDA, CDR2 SQIVND (reference sequence). The CDR3 sequence is 14 residues long. Unmatched junction bases numbered 8, after V lost 5 bases and J lost 5 bases. The CDR3 coding sequence is TGTGCCAGTAGTCACAGGGGGAGTAAAAACGAGCAGTACTTC. Translating gives CASSHRGSKNEQYF. The whole variable domain, filled in from reference TRBV19 and TRBJ2-7, reads DGGITQSPKYLFRKEGQNVTLSCEQNLNHDAMYWYRQDPGQGLRLIYYSQIVNDFQKGDIAEGYSVSREKKESFPLTVTSAQKNPTAFYLCASSHRGSKNEQYFGPGTRLTVT.

V usage is TRBV6-6 and J usage is TRBJ2-2, with 13 bases that match TRBD2. The CDR3 has 16 residues. V lost 5 bases and J lost 5; bases outside the gene matches: 5. Per germline, CDR1 MNHNY and CDR2 SVGAGI (reference sequence). The CDR3 bases are TGTGCCAGCAGTCGACTAGCGGGAGGACGGACCGGGGAGCTGTTTTTT. This sequence encodes CASSRLAGGRTGELFF.

The CDR3 DNA follows: TGTGCCAGCAGTCAACGCCTACCAGATACGCAGTATTTT. Translation gives CASSQRLPDTQYF. The chain carries TRBV27 and TRBJ2-3; no firm D call. Trimming took off 5 bases at V and 4 bases at J, with 10 bases between the two ends. CDR1 is MNHEY and CDR2 is SMNVEV in the germline V gene (reference sequence). The CDR3 has 13 residues.

The chain couples TRBV27 to TRBJ2-1; the D gene is possibly TRBD1 (6 bases). The CDR3 totals 16 residues. Per the germline V gene, CDR1 is MNHEY and CDR2 is SMNVEV (reference sequence). V was clipped by 10 bases and J by 4 bases, with 23 bases between them. CDR3 nucleotide sequence: TGTGCCACAGTCCGTCAGCGGCAGGGGATTTACAATGAGCAGTTCTTC. Translating gives CATVRQRQGIYNEQFF.

This clone was picked up a small number of times. The V and J genes are TRBV18 and TRBJ1-1; the D gene is possibly TRBD1 (6 bases). Germline V gives CDR1 KGHSH, CDR2 LQKENI. V was cut by 5 bases and J by 4 bases, with 20 bases left in between. The CDR3 length is 16 residues. The CDR3 reads CASSYTTGSWGTEAFF. The CDR3 DNA reads as TGTGCCAGCTCATATACCACAGGGTCTTGGGGCACTGAAGCTTTCTTT.

The rearrangement joins TRBV6-7 to TRBJ2-7; 10 bases are a match to TRBD2. TRBV6-7 is sorted into the ORF group, with uncertain function. With V trimmed by 6 bases and J by 0 bases, 14 bases remained unmatched. CDR3 length: 18 amino acids. The CDR3 DNA sequence: TGTGCCAGCAGGGGCCAGCGGGAGGGTCGGGACCGCTCCTACGAGCAGTACTTC. As protein: CASRGQREGRDRSYEQYF.

The chain recombines TRBV19 with TRBJ1-4; 8 bases match TRBD1. Germline trimming cut 8 bases from V and 6 bases from J; bases unmatched to any gene: 11. Germline assignment: CDR1 LNHDA and CDR2 SQIVND (reference sequence). The CDR3 runs 15 residues. CDR3 loop: CASFPRGRDHEKLFF. For the CDR3, the DNA is TGTGCCAGTTTCCCCAGGGGGCGCGATCATGAAAAACTGTTTTTT.

This clone has a single count. The gene calls are TRBV5-1 and TRBJ2-5; TRBD1 might be the D (7 bases). Germline V gene sequence: CDR1 SGHRS, CDR2 YFSETQ. The CDR3 totals 18 residues. Trimming shortened V by 4 bases and J by 7 bases, and 29 bases separated the two germline ends. Here the CDR3 DNA reads TGCGCCAGCAGCCACCATCTCCAGGGGGGCGTCGGTACAGCGACCCAGTACTTC. Amino acids: CASSHHLQGGVGTATQYF.

The chain combines TRBV27 with TRBJ1-1, with a tentative D call TRBD1 (5 bases). Germline V gives CDR1 MNHEY, CDR2 SMNVEV (reference sequence). The CDR3 is made up of 14 amino acids. The V gene lost 3 bases and the J gene lost 4 bases, with 12 bases spanning the gap. CDR3 residues: CASSFVRGTTEAFF. The CDR3 DNA sequence: TGTGCCAGCAGTTTTGTCAGAGGGACCACTGAAGCTTTCTTT.

The rearrangement uses TRBV27 and TRBJ1-2; D gene uncertain. CDR1 and CDR2 from the germline V gene are MNHEY and SMNVEV (reference sequence). The CDR3 contains 15 residues. The V end was cut by 2 bases, the J end by 5 bases, with 15 bases between. The CDR3, as DNA: TGTGCCAGCAGTTTAGTGGCGCAGGATTTATATGGCTACACCTTC. Its translation is CASSLVAQDLYGYTF.

The genes are TRBV5-5 and TRBJ1-2, with D perhaps matching TRBD1 (6 bases). The CDR3 consists of 15 residues. Germline V gene data show CDR1 as SGHKS and CDR2 as YYEKEE (reference sequence). The V gene lost 0 bases and the J gene lost 0 bases, with 9 bases spanning the gap. Here the CDR3 reads CASSLAGGTNYGYTF. Here the CDR3 DNA reads TGTGCCAGCAGCTTGGCCGGGGGCACTAACTATGGCTACACCTTC.

The J gene is TRBJ2-1, the V gene TRBV7-2; 8 bases agree with TRBD2. The germline V gene encodes CDR1 SGHTA and CDR2 FQGNSA. V gave up 1 base and J gave up 11 bases; unmatched junction bases: 10. This CDR3 has 15 residues. In DNA, the CDR3 is TGTGCCAGCAGCTTAGGCATCAGGACTAGCCCTAAGCAGTTCTTC. This translates into CASSLGIRTSPKQFF.

The J gene is TRBJ1-1, the V gene TRBV7-3; possible D gene TRBD1, 5 bases. CDR1 SGHTA and CDR2 FQGTGA come from the germline V gene. This CDR3 is 15 amino acids long. V gave up 3 bases and J gave up 4 bases, with 15 bases separating them. The DNA of the CDR3 is TGTGCCAGCAGCTTTACAAAGGACGGGGGCACTGAAGCTTTCTTT. It codes for CASSFTKDGGTEAFF.

The chain joins TRBV19 to TRBJ2-1; 7 bases fit TRBD2. The V gene end was trimmed by 3 bases and the J gene end by 4 bases; junction bases not matched to a gene: 6. This CDR3 has 15 amino acids. CDR1 and CDR2 from the germline V gene are LNHDA and SQIVND (reference sequence). The CDR3 nucleotides are TGTGCCAGTAGTATCTCTAGCGGCTTATACAATGAGCAGTTCTTC. Protein product: CASSISSGLYNEQFF.